The rows below give T cell receptor beta chains drawn from one sample of a study of OX40 agonist ivuxolimab in advanced cancers. Generated by immunoSEQ multiplex PCR, the TCRdb table keeps only in-frame clones and is missing some. The sample consists of tens of thousands of clones, 75% to 90% of them appearing once. The source material was CD4+ or CD8+ T cells sorted from blood, sampled in a trial of the OX40 agonist ivuxolimab. The receptors originated from an adult with an advanced solid tumor such as melanoma, head and neck, liver or kidney cancer. The CDR3 runs from the conserved cysteine through the conserved F or W. The order of the fields is V gene, J gene, CDR3 protein.

>TRBV7-8|TRBJ2-3
CASSPFPGLLTDTQYF
>TRBV27|TRBJ1-1
CAASRVRGGQTEAFF
>TRBV15|TRBJ2-1
CATSRDRFRPLAASSYNEQFF
>TRBV28|TRBJ1-4
CASSLGTGGNEKLFF
>TRBV15|TRBJ1-2
CATSRETGNYGYTF
>TRBV28|TRBJ2-7
CASRREYEQYF
>TRBV6-1|TRBJ2-3
CASTLGGTDTQYF
>TRBV6-6|TRBJ2-1
CASSSQSGSSYNEQFF
>TRBV6-5|TRBJ2-3
CASGEGGRGTDTQYF
>TRBV30|TRBJ2-5
CAWSVARGMAETQYF
>TRBV5-1|TRBJ2-3
CASSPGTSGSTDTQYF
>TRBV19|TRBJ2-5
CASSIPHGAGAQETQYF
>TRBV15|TRBJ2-1
CATREGTGVHNEQFF
>TRBV9|TRBJ2-2
CASSVDSYPPNTGELFF
>TRBV6-5|TRBJ1-1
CASSYGSWTEAFF
>TRBV7-9|TRBJ1-1
CASSRDGGGEAFF
>TRBV10-2|TRBJ1-3
CASSELALSGNTIYF
>TRBV29-1|TRBJ2-1
CSVGQGKGNEQFF
>TRBV5-1|TRBJ1-1
CASSEGSSTEAFF
>TRBV29-1|TRBJ1-2
CSVPELVAGYTF
>TRBV5-4|TRBJ2-2
CASSSRQDGELFF
>TRBV10-1|TRBJ1-2
CASSEGRNYGYTF
>TRBV5-1|TRBJ2-3
CASSPSGQGRTDTQYF